There are a few counts of the clone carrying this TCR beta chain. Amplification targeted the TCR beta CDR3 regions, with RNA transcripts as the source material. Following a first-round RT-PCR that used HTBI primers, a second-round multiplex PCR was carried out. TCRdb recomputed calls from the multiplex PCR reads with MiXCR, one row per CDR3 protein. The data contain some 150,000 distinct CDR3 sequences, just under 40% of them singletons. This specimen comes from a study of Graves' ophthalmopathy and Graves' hyperthyroidism. The V and J ends lost 7 bases and 2 bases respectively, with 10 bases between them. This CDR3 is built from 13 residues. In germline, CDR1 is KGHDR, CDR2 SFDVKD.

The sequencing sample was made of peripheral blood. The chain carries TRBV24-1 and TRBJ1-2; D ambiguous. The sequence was collected from a man under 40 with Graves' ophthalmopathy. This chain's CDR3 is CATRPHGNYGYTF. In DNA, the CDR3 is TGTGCCACCAGACCTCACGGGAACTATGGCTACACCTTC.